The table lists the clone carrying this T cell receptor (beta chain) with many counts. The entry originates in a study of control samples from healthy donors and cancer patients. Assay used: immunoSEQ multiplex PCR; TCRdb lists only in-frame clones, some missing. Here the sample spans about 110,000 clones, 88% being singletons. This TCR came from a woman in her sixties or seventies with lung cancer. Input material: PBMCs.

DNA of the CDR3: TGTGCCAGCAGCTTAAGGGGCAGGAGCTCTGGAAACACCATATATTTT. It codes for CASSLRGRSSGNTIYF. The V call is TRBV7-9, the J call TRBJ1-3; tentative D call: TRBD1 (5 bases). Germline assignment: CDR1 SEHNR and CDR2 FQNEAQ (reference sequence). The CDR3 length is 16 residues. Trimming took off 2 bases at V and 0 bases at J, with 11 bases between the two ends. Together with reference TRBV7-9 and TRBJ1-3, the CDR3 gives the full variable domain: DTGVSQNPRHKITKRGQNVTFRCDPISEHNRLYWYRQTLGQGPEFLTYFQNEAQLEKSRLLSDRFSAERPKGSFSTLEIQRTEQGDSAMYLCASSLRGRSSGNTIYFGEGSWLTVV.